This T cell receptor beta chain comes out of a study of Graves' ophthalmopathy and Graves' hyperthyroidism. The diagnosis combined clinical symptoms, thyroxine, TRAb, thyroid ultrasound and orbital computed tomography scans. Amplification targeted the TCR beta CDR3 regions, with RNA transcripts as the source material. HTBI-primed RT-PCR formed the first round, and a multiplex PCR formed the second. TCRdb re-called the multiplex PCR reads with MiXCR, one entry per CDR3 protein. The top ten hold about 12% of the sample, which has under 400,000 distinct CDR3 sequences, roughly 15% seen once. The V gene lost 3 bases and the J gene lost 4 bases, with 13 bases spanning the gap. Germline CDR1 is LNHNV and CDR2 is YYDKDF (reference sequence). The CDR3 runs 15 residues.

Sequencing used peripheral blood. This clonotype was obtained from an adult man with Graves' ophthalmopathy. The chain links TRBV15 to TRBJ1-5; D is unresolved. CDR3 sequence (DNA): TGTGCCACCAGCAGTGCTATCCCAGTAAATCAGCCCCAGCATTTT. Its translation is CATSSAIPVNQPQHF.